Sequencing of this TCR beta chain was carried out in a study of cytomegalovirus exposure and HLA in healthy donors. Findings and caveats of the study: Reportedly, cytomegalovirus status was diagnosed with high sensitivity and specificity.

Some clones are missing from TCRdb's copy, which holds only in-frame ones; the method was immunoSEQ multiplex PCR. The profile shows approximately 260,000 clones, more than 75% of them singletons. The CDR3 loop spans 12 amino acids. Trimming shortened V by 0 bases and J by 5 bases, and 5 bases separated the two germline ends. From germline, CDR1 is SGHDT and CDR2 YYEEEE. With regard to this clone: Its antigen is still unknown.

This chain joins TRBV5-6 and TRBJ1-2; the D is unclear. The source is a woman under 40 in good health and CMV-seropositive. Material: PBMCs. The chain's CDR3 is CASSLGQYGYTF. In nucleotides, the CDR3 is TGTGCCAGCAGCTTGGGGCAGTATGGCTACACCTTC.